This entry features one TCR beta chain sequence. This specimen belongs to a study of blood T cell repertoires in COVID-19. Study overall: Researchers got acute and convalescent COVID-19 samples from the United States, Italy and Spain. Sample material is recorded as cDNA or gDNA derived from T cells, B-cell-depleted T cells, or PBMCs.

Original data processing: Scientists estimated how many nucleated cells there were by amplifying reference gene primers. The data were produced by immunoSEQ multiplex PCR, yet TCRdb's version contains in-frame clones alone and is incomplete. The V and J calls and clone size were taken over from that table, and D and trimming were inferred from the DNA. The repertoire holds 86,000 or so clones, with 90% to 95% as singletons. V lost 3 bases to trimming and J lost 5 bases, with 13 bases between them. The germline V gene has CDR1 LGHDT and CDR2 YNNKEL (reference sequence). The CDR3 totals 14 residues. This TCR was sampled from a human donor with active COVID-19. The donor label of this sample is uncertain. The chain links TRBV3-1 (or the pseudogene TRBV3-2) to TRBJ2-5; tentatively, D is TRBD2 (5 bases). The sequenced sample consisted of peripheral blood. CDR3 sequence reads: CASSQLRGSETQYF. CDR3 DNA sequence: TGTGCCAGCAGCCAGCTCCGGGGTTCGGAGACCCAGTACTTC.